One sample yielded the 20 T cell receptor beta chains listed below, sequenced in a study of beta chain features in type 1 diabetes. Reverse transcribing all isolated RNA meant expressed TCRB transcripts were sequenced. Data came from immunoSEQ multiplex PCR; TCRdb stores just in-frame clones and leaves some out. The sample has under 950,000 clones; 15% to 20% are singletons. The sequencing input was naive CD4+ T cells from blood. The source of these receptors is a woman younger than 35 in good health.

The V gene is TRBV10-3, the J gene TRBJ2-1; TRBD2 aligns across 9 bases. Germline lookup yields CDR1 ENHRY and CDR2 SYGVKD. With V trimmed by 6 bases and J by 1 base, 16 bases remained unmatched. This CDR3 is built from 19 residues. CDR3 coding DNA: TGTGCCATCAGCGGGACAGTCTCTGGCGGGAGGGATTCCTACAATGAGCAGTTCTTC. Protein: CAISGTVSGGRDSYNEQFF.

The chain couples TRBV14 to TRBJ1-2; D is ambiguous. The CDR3 loop spans 13 amino acids. Germline-derived CDR1 and CDR2 are SGHDN and FVKESK. Trimming left V 1 base short and J 7 bases short, with 10 bases between. In DNA, the CDR3 is TGTGCCAGCAGCCAAGGATGGGGTGCTGGCTACACCTTC. Translating it yields CASSQGWGAGYTF. The variable domain in full, with the rest retrieved from reference TRBV14 and TRBJ1-2, is EAGVTQFPSHSVIEKGQTVTLRCDPISGHDNLYWYRRVMGKEIKFLLHFVKESKQDESGMPNNRFLAERTGGTYSTLKVQPAELEDSGVYFCASSQGWGAGYTFGSGTRLTVV.

This clone was seen only a few times. This chain uses TRBV5-4 with TRBJ2-7; 8 nucleotides agree with TRBD2. Germline V gene sequence: CDR1 SGHNT, CDR2 YYREEE (reference sequence). The CDR3 runs to 15 residues. Trimming removed 0 bases from V and 6 bases from J; junction bases left unmatched: 8. CDR3 in amino acids: CASSLVSSAGGEQYF. CDR3 nucleotide sequence: TGTGCCAGCAGCTTGGTATCGTCGGCGGGGGGCGAGCAGTACTTC. The full variable domain, with the rest looked up from reference TRBV5-4 and TRBJ2-7, is ETGVTQSPTHLIKTRGQQVTLRCSSQSGHNTVSWYQQALGQGPQFIFQYYREEENGRGNFPPRFSGLQFPNYSSELNVNALELDDSALYLCASSLVSSAGGEQYFGPGTRLTVT.

The J gene is TRBJ2-1, the V gene TRBV7-6; 7 positions agree with TRBD2. CDR1 is SGHVS, CDR2 FNYEAQ, per germline. This CDR3 contains 18 residues. With V trimmed by 3 bases and J by 3 bases, 14 bases remained unmatched. CDR3 bases: TGTGCCAGCAGCTTCCGTAGCGGGCGGGAGTATTTCTACAATGAGCAGTTCTTC. It encodes CASSFRSGREYFYNEQFF.

This chain links TRBV28 with TRBJ2-1; TRBD2 agrees at 11 bases. Germline CDR1 MDHEN, CDR2 SYDVKM. The CDR3 sequence is 16 residues long. V shed 6 bases, J shed 4 bases, and the junction held 8 bases outside the gene matches. Written as DNA, the CDR3 is TGTGCCAGCAGCGCAGCGGGGACTAGCGGTTACAATGAGCAGTTCTTC. Its translation is CASSAAGTSGYNEQFF.

This clone turned up a few times. J is TRBJ1-1 and V is TRBV7-2; D is uncertain. From germline, CDR1 is SGHTA and CDR2 FQGNSA. The germline V and J ends were trimmed by 4 bases and 5 bases, with 14 bases remaining between them. The CDR3 is 14 amino acids. CDR3 in amino acids: CASSWSPGDTEAFF. CDR3 nucleotide sequence: TGTGCCAGCAGCTGGTCTCCCGGGGATACTGAAGCTTTCTTT.

Remarks on this clone: The sample has other DNA sequences that encode this CDR3 too. The chain recombines TRBV7-9 with TRBJ2-2; D perhaps matches TRBD2 (6 bases). Trimming pared 2 bases from V and 5 bases from J, leaving 6 bases between. Germline values: CDR1 SEHNR, CDR2 FQNEAQ (reference sequence). CDR3 length: 13 amino acids. The CDR3 nucleotides read TGTGCCAGCAGCTTACGGGGGACCGGGGAGCTGTTTTTT. This encodes CASSLRGTGELFF.

V gene TRBV7-9 combines with J gene TRBJ2-3, with D unclear. V gave up 9 bases and J gave up 4 bases, with 8 bases separating them. CDR3 size: 11 residues. Per the germline V gene, CDR1 is SEHNR and CDR2 is FQNEAQ (reference sequence). CDR3 sequence reads: CASAAADTQYF. DNA for the CDR3: TGTGCCAGTGCTGCCGCAGATACGCAGTATTTT.

This clone was seen more than once but under ten times. This rearrangement joins TRBV27 to TRBJ1-5; D is perhaps TRBD1 (5 bases). Between the trimmed V and J ends, which lost 6 bases and 5 bases, there was a span of 17 bases. The CDR3 sequence is 15 residues long. Germline lookup yields CDR1 MNHEY and CDR2 SMNVEV (reference sequence). The CDR3 spells CASRQAEAGDQPQHF. CDR3 DNA: TGTGCCAGCAGACAAGCTGAGGCGGGGGATCAGCCCCAGCATTTT.

This chain uses TRBV14 with TRBJ2-3; 8 bases are a match to TRBD2. The V segment lost 4 bases and the J segment 4 bases; nucleotides outside the gene matches: 7. The germline V gene has CDR1 SGHDN and CDR2 FVKESK. The CDR3 loop spans 15 amino acids. CDR3 nucleotides: TGTGCCAGCAGCCCGACGGGAGGGTCCCCAGATACGCAGTATTTT. Its translation: CASSPTGGSPDTQYF.

The chain couples TRBV9 to TRBJ2-1; 12 bases match TRBD2. CDR1 and CDR2 from the germline V gene are SGDLS and YYNGEE. The junction had 9 bases not matched to a gene; V was cut back by 4 bases and J by 7 bases. The CDR3 consists of 16 residues. CDR3 in amino acids: CASSRRTSGIRNEQFF. The CDR3 coding sequence is TGTGCCAGCAGCCGGAGGACTAGCGGGATTCGGAATGAGCAGTTCTTC.

This CDR3 reads CASKPGWDNQPQHF. In DNA, the CDR3 is TGTGCCAGCAAGCCAGGGTGGGACAATCAGCCCCAGCATTTT. The rearrangement uses TRBV6-5 and TRBJ1-5, with D tentatively TRBD1 (5 bases). Trimming shortened V by 7 bases and J by 3 bases, and 13 bases separated the two germline ends. Germline V lookup: CDR1 MNHEY, CDR2 SVGAGI. The CDR3 contains 14 residues.

This clone showed up just once. V and J are TRBV18 and TRBJ2-3, with 8 bases identical to TRBD2. V was pared by 1 base and J by 5 bases, with 17 bases of the junction left unmatched. The CDR3 length is 19 residues. CDR1 KGHSH and CDR2 LQKENI come from the germline V gene. Here the CDR3 DNA reads TGTGCCAGCTCACCACTTCAGGTGGGGGCTAGCGGGTTACGAGATACGCAGTATTTT. Encoded protein: CASSPLQVGASGLRDTQYF.

The J gene is TRBJ2-7, the V gene TRBV25-1; no firm D call. CDR3 length: 14 amino acids. The ends were cut back, 6 bases at V and 2 bases at J, with 14 bases in the middle. The germline V gene has CDR1 MGHDK and CDR2 SYGVNS. CDR3 in DNA: TGTGCCAGCAGGACAAATGTGGGGACCTACGAGCAGTACTTC. As protein: CASRTNVGTYEQYF.

The CDR3 region is CASSRSGTSTYNEQFF. CDR3 DNA sequence: TGTGCCAGTAGCCGATCCGGGACTTCCACCTACAATGAGCAGTTCTTC. The rearrangement uses TRBV19 and TRBJ2-1, with a tentative D call TRBD2 (6 bases). V was clipped by 6 bases and J by 2 bases, with 17 bases between them. Germline V gene lookup returns CDR1 LNHDA and CDR2 SQIVND (reference sequence). The CDR3 totals 16 residues.

This clone was seen a handful of times. The chain has TRBV7-9 and TRBJ2-6; D possibly uses TRBD1 or TRBD2 (5 bases each). The CDR3 loop spans 17 amino acids. Germline CDR1 is SEHNR and CDR2 is FQNEAQ (reference sequence). The V and J ends lost 0 bases and 0 bases respectively, with 9 bases between them. The CDR3 DNA follows: TGTGCCAGCAGCTTAGCTGGGGACCCCTCTGGGGCCAACGTCCTGACTTTC. Translating it yields CASSLAGDPSGANVLTF.

This clone came up a few times. J is TRBJ2-3 and V is TRBV27, with 8 bases lining up with TRBD1. Per the germline V gene, CDR1 is MNHEY and CDR2 is SMNVEV (reference sequence). V shed 10 bases and J 2 bases; nucleotides not matched to a gene: 5. This CDR3 spans 13 amino acids. The CDR3 here is CATLDRDTDTQYF. In nucleotides, the CDR3 is TGTGCCACCCTGGACAGGGACACAGATACGCAGTATTTT.

The CDR3 nucleotides are TGTGCCAGCAGGCCCCTCCGTGGATCCGGGGCGCAAGAGACCCAGTACTTC. This sequence encodes CASRPLRGSGAQETQYF. The chain links TRBV7-9 to TRBJ2-5, with D possibly being TRBD1 or TRBD2 (5 bases each). Trimming shortened V by 6 bases and J by 2 bases, and 22 bases separated the two germline ends. This CDR3 region has 17 residues. Germline V gene lookup returns CDR1 SEHNR and CDR2 FQNEAQ (reference sequence).

This chain links TRBV28 with TRBJ2-5, with 7 bases that match TRBD2. In germline, CDR1 is MDHEN, CDR2 SYDVKM. This CDR3 has 18 amino acids. V lost 4 bases and J lost 2; bases outside the gene matches: 16. CDR3 in amino acids: CASSYIGLAGPQQETQYF. CDR3 nucleotides: TGTGCCAGCAGTTACATCGGCTTAGCGGGCCCGCAACAAGAGACCCAGTACTTC.

V is TRBV7-8 and J is TRBJ2-1; the D is unclear. CDR3 length: 17 amino acids. Trimming took 7 bases from V and 6 from J, leaving 25 bases between them. Per germline, CDR1 SGHVS and CDR2 FQNEAQ. CDR3 coding DNA: TGTGCCAGCACTAGGGAACGGGCCTTCAGAGCCCCCAATGAGCAGTTCTTC. Its protein product is CASTRERAFRAPNEQFF.